This T cell receptor (beta chain) was observed in a study of blood T cell repertoires in COVID-19. The method was immunoSEQ multiplex PCR; TCRdb's version includes in-frame clones alone and lacks a portion of them. This sample yields 200,000 to 300,000 clones, of which 80% to 90% are seen a single time; approximately 4% belongs to the top ten. V shed 7 bases and J 0 bases; nucleotides not matched to a gene: 6. The CDR3 length is 15 residues. The germline V gene encodes CDR1 SGHRS and CDR2 YFSETQ. Sample: PBMCs or T cells enriched from blood (not recorded which). The chain uses TRBV5-1 and TRBJ2-1; 8 bases are shared with TRBD1. The source of this sequence is a woman between 40 and 50 years old who had been exposed to COVID-19. This CDR3 reads CASLGQAGSYNEQFF. The CDR3 nucleotides read TGCGCCAGCTTGGGACAGGCGGGCTCCTACAATGAGCAGTTCTTC.